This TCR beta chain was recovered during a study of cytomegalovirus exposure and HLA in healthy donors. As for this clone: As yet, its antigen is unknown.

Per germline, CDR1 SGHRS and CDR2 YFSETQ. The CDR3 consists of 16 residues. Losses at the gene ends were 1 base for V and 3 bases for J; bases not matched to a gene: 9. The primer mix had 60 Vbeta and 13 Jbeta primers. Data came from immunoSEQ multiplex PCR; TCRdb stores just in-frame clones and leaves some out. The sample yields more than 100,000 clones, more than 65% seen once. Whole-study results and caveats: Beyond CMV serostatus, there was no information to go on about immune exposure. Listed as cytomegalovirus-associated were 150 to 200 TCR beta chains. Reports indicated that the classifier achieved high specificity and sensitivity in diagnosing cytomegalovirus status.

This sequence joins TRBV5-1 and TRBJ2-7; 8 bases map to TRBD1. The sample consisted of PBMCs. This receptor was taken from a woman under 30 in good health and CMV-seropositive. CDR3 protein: CASSLRAGGSYYEQYF. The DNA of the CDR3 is TGCGCCAGCAGCTTGAGGGCAGGGGGCAGTTACTACGAGCAGTACTTC. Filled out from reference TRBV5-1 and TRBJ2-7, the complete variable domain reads KAGVTQTPRYLIKTRGQQVTLSCSPISGHRSVSWYQQTPGQGLQFLFEYFSETQRNKGNFPGRFSGRQFSNSRSEMNVSTLELGDSALYLCASSLRAGGSYYEQYFGPGTRLTVT.